This T cell receptor (beta chain) came from a study of OX40 agonist ivuxolimab in advanced cancers. Background on the whole study: The costimulatory receptor OX40 (CD134) was targeted by ivuxolimab, a fully human IgG2 agonistic monoclonal antibody. Intravenous ivuxolimab was administered to patients every 2 weeks at six dose levels: 0.01, 0.1, 0.3, 1.5, 3 and 10 mg/kg. Patients were allowed to have had prior anti-PD-1, anti-PD-L1 or anti-CTLA-4 therapy, and 40% to 45% of the dose-escalation patients had been treated with checkpoint inhibitors. Among the 50 to 55 dose-escalation patients, around 20 had hepatocellular carcinoma, around 15 melanoma, 9 renal cell carcinoma and 9 head and neck cancer. Partial responses occurred in three dose-escalation patients: two with cutaneous melanoma and one with hepatocellular carcinoma. The purpose of peripheral TCRbeta sequencing was to test whether ivuxolimab changed TCR sequence diversity and led to clonal T-cell expansion. A male proportion of approximately 83% and a mean age of 60 years, ranging from 23 to 79, were recorded for the dose-escalation cohort. The paper reports the monotherapy dose-escalation portion (N ≈ 50 patients) of the phase I ivuxolimab trial.

For sequencing of the TCRbeta CDR3 region, genomic DNA was extracted from the sorted cells. TCRbeta CDR3 regions were sequenced using the immunoSEQ Assay. Sourced from immuneACCESS, this table was stored by TCRdb with only in-frame sequences that have V and J called. A share of the clones is absent; for the studies checked, an unresolved V gene accounts for under half, and the remainder has no known explanation. Present in this sample are 90,000 to 130,000 clones, about 91% of which were seen just once. Around 0.61% of the sample rests with the top ten. Study-wide findings and limitations: Which antigens the clonally expanded peripheral T cells were specific for was not determined. Low levels of normalized T-cell clonal expansion were also shown by some nonresponding patients. After ivuxolimab, more expanded clones were found on average in CD8+ T cells than in CD4+ T cells. At doses of 0.1 to 3.0 mg/kg, clonal expansion of both CD4+ and CD8+ T cells in blood was seen between baseline and week 6. Partial responders in the 0.1-3.0 mg/kg groups had among the lowest normalized peripheral clonal expansion, especially among CD8+ T cells.

In regard to this clone: Its binding antigen is unknown. No much larger clone is present one base from it, and per-base qualities are unavailable.

Patients with a history of autoimmune disease or receiving systemic immunosuppression were excluded from the trial. Peripheral blood for TCR sequencing was drawn from every dose cohort at baseline, at cycle 4 day 1 and at cycle 7 day 1. Samples were obtained from an open-label, multicenter, first-in-human phase I dose-escalation trial of ivuxolimab. Adults with locally advanced or metastatic melanoma, renal cell, hepatocellular, or head and neck squamous cell carcinoma were enrolled in the trial. Before TCR sequencing, CD4+ T cells and CD8+ T cells were sorted from peripheral blood as separate populations. CDR3 length: 15 amino acids, cysteine to phenylalanine. This entry keeps only the CDR3 DNA: 45 bases, framed from base 1. Clipping removes 4 bases from V and 4 bases from J, with 9 as the unmatched junction base count. The germline V gene specifies SGHNT as CDR1 and YENEEA as CDR2.

This specimen was CD4+ or CD8+ T cells sorted from blood, taken in a trial of the OX40 agonist ivuxolimab. The chain links TRBV11-3 with TRBJ1-1; 7 central nucleotides agree with TRBD1. The TCR was taken from an adult with an advanced solid tumor such as melanoma, head and neck, liver or kidney cancer. The DNA reads as follows: TGTGCCAGCAGCTCCCTAGGACAGGTCGGCACTGAAGCTTTCTTT. This yields the protein CASSSLGQVGTEAFF. With the portions outside the CDR3 filled from the reference TRBV11-3 and TRBJ1-1 genes, the complete variable region becomes EAGVVQSPRYKIIEKKQPVAFWCNPISGHNTLYWYLQNLGQGPELLIRYENEEAVDDSQLPKDRFSAERLKGVDSTLKIQPAELGDSAVYLCASSSLGQVGTEAFFGQGTRLTVV.